A selection of T cell receptor beta chains follows, all from one sample in a study of untreated major depressive disorder. Sequenced by immunoSEQ multiplex PCR; TCRdb stores in-frame clones only, minus some. The sample lists approximately 20,000 clones; around 87% were seen once. Sequencing was done on a sample of CD4+ T cells from PBMCs. The receptors stem from a woman in her twenties or thirties in good health. Both conserved end residues are part of each CDR3. The D gene is left open where the match is weak. Not all rows give a size; the values are once, few, many and, for expanded clones, a class.

d_gene: TRBD1; j_gene: TRBJ1-1; v_gene: TRBV28; abundance: -; CDR3nt: TGTGCCGGGGGACAGATGAACACTGAAGCTTTCTTT; CDR3aa: CAGGQMNTEAFF
d_gene: -; j_gene: TRBJ2-4; v_gene: TRBV7-8; abundance: -; CDR3nt: TGTGCCAGCAGCCCCCAGTGGGGAGCCAAAAACATTCAGTACTTC; CDR3aa: CASSPQWGAKNIQYF
d_gene: TRBD2; j_gene: TRBJ2-2; v_gene: TRBV4-3; abundance: -; CDR3nt: TGCGCCAGCAGCCAAGAGCCAGCGGGGGGGTCTAACACCGGGGAGCTGTTTTTT; CDR3aa: CASSQEPAGGSNTGELFF
d_gene: -; j_gene: TRBJ1-1; v_gene: TRBV5-4; abundance: -; CDR3nt: TGTGCCAGCCTAAAACGGACGGGCCTGCGGAACACTGAAGCTTTCTTT; CDR3aa: CASLKRTGLRNTEAFF
d_gene: -; j_gene: TRBJ1-5; v_gene: TRBV2; abundance: -; CDR3nt: TGTGCCAGCAGTGGAGGCAGTGGACATCAGCCCCAGCATTTT; CDR3aa: CASSGGSGHQPQHF
d_gene: -; j_gene: TRBJ2-1; v_gene: TRBV19; abundance: -; CDR3nt: TGTGCCAGTCGTAGGGGCCCAAACAACAATGAGCAGTTCTTC; CDR3aa: CASRRGPNNNEQFF
d_gene: -; j_gene: TRBJ1-5; v_gene: TRBV19; abundance: -; CDR3nt: TGTGCCAGTAGTACCCGGGGCGTCCATAGCAATCAGCCCCAGCATTTT; CDR3aa: CASSTRGVHSNQPQHF
d_gene: TRBD2; j_gene: TRBJ2-7; v_gene: TRBV6-1; abundance: -; CDR3nt: TGTGCCAGCAGGTCAGCGGGGGGCTACTTGGGGGAGCAGTACTTC; CDR3aa: CASRSAGGYLGEQYF
d_gene: TRBD1; j_gene: TRBJ1-1; v_gene: TRBV7-6; abundance: few; CDR3nt: TGTGCCAGCAGCTACAGGGGCGGGAACACTGAAGCTTTCTTT; CDR3aa: CASSYRGGNTEAFF
d_gene: -; j_gene: TRBJ2-7; v_gene: TRBV28; abundance: -; CDR3nt: TGTGCCAGCAGTTTTGTCCTCGCAGGGACTCGCTCCTACGAGCAGTACTTC; CDR3aa: CASSFVLAGTRSYEQYF
d_gene: -; j_gene: TRBJ2-7; v_gene: TRBV7-2; abundance: once; CDR3nt: TGTGCCAGCAGCAAGTCCCGGACGAGGCACGAGCAGTACTTC; CDR3aa: CASSKSRTRHEQYF
d_gene: -; j_gene: TRBJ2-3; v_gene: TRBV7-2; abundance: -; CDR3nt: TGTGCCGCCTCAAGGGGGGGGGCAGGCCGATCCGATACGCAGTATTTT; CDR3aa: CAASRGGAGRSDTQYF
d_gene: TRBD1; j_gene: TRBJ1-1; v_gene: TRBV18; abundance: -; CDR3nt: TGTGCCAGCTCTCAAATGGACAGGGACACTGAAGCTTTCTTT; CDR3aa: CASSQMDRDTEAFF
d_gene: TRBD1; j_gene: TRBJ1-5; v_gene: TRBV5-5; abundance: -; CDR3nt: TGTGCCAGCAGCCCCGGGACAGGGGGCAATCAGCCCCAGCATTTT; CDR3aa: CASSPGTGGNQPQHF
d_gene: TRBD1; j_gene: TRBJ1-6; v_gene: TRBV5-4; abundance: -; CDR3nt: TGTGCCAGCAGCAGACAGGGGAACTTCTATAATTCACCCCTCCACTTT; CDR3aa: CASSRQGNFYNSPLHF
d_gene: -; j_gene: TRBJ2-1; v_gene: TRBV11-2; abundance: -; CDR3nt: TGTGCCAGCAGCTTAGCCTGGTACAATGAGCAGTTCTTC; CDR3aa: CASSLAWYNEQFF
d_gene: TRBD1; j_gene: TRBJ1-2; v_gene: TRBV5-1; abundance: once; CDR3nt: TGCGCCAGCAGCTTGGAAGGGGGCCGGGGCCTCTATGGCTACACCTTC; CDR3aa: CASSLEGGRGLYGYTF
d_gene: TRBD1; j_gene: TRBJ1-4; v_gene: TRBV27; abundance: -; CDR3nt: TGTGCCAGCAGTTTCAGGACAGGGTTTGGTGAAAAACTGTTTTTT; CDR3aa: CASSFRTGFGEKLFF
d_gene: TRBD2; j_gene: TRBJ2-7; v_gene: TRBV2; abundance: -; CDR3nt: TGTGCCAGCAGTCGTCCCGGGACTATTAGCGTACCCAAAGAGCAGTACTTC; CDR3aa: CASSRPGTISVPKEQYF
d_gene: -; j_gene: TRBJ1-2; v_gene: TRBV10-3; abundance: -; CDR3nt: TGTGCCATCAGTGACAACGACGTTAACTATGGCTACACCTTC; CDR3aa: CAISDNDVNYGYTF
d_gene: TRBD2; j_gene: TRBJ2-3; v_gene: TRBV29-1; abundance: -; CDR3nt: TGCAGCGAGGAGACTAGCGGGGGGGATACGCAGTATTTT; CDR3aa: CSEETSGGDTQYF
d_gene: -; j_gene: TRBJ2-5; v_gene: TRBV25-1; abundance: -; CDR3nt: TGTGCCAGCAGTTTCCACCACAGTAAAGGAGAGACCCAGTACTTC; CDR3aa: CASSFHHSKGETQYF
d_gene: TRBD2; j_gene: TRBJ2-1; v_gene: TRBV30; abundance: once; CDR3nt: TGTGCCTGGAGTTTGGTAGCGGGGGACAATGAGCAGTTCTTC; CDR3aa: CAWSLVAGDNEQFF
d_gene: -; j_gene: TRBJ1-6; v_gene: TRBV6-5; abundance: -; CDR3nt: TGTGCCAGCAAGCGGGGTCTTGGGGCACCCCTCCACTTT; CDR3aa: CASKRGLGAPLHF
d_gene: -; j_gene: TRBJ2-3; v_gene: TRBV4-1; abundance: -; CDR3nt: TGCGCCAGCAGCGTTCCCTTGTCGGCTAAACCTAGCACAGATACGCAGTATTTT; CDR3aa: CASSVPLSAKPSTDTQYF
d_gene: -; j_gene: TRBJ1-5; v_gene: TRBV28; abundance: -; CDR3nt: TGTGCCAGCAGTTTAGGGGGGGCAGTAGCAAATCAGCCCCAGCATTTT; CDR3aa: CASSLGGAVANQPQHF
d_gene: TRBD2; j_gene: TRBJ2-7; v_gene: TRBV5-1; abundance: -; CDR3nt: TGCGCCAGCAGCTTAGCGGGGGCGAACTACGAGCAGTACTTC; CDR3aa: CASSLAGANYEQYF
d_gene: TRBD2; j_gene: TRBJ2-1; v_gene: TRBV11-2; abundance: -; CDR3nt: TGTGCCAGCAGCCCTCGGGGGCGGGGGGCCCTTCAGTTCTTC; CDR3aa: CASSPRGRGALQFF
d_gene: TRBD1; j_gene: TRBJ2-5; v_gene: TRBV7-8; abundance: -; CDR3nt: TGTGCCAGCAGCTTACGACAGGGGTACCAAGAGACCCAGTACTTC; CDR3aa: CASSLRQGYQETQYF
d_gene: -; j_gene: TRBJ2-3; v_gene: TRBV6-4; abundance: -; CDR3nt: TGTGCCAGCAGTGAGGGGGGCGAGGCAGATACGCAGTATTTT; CDR3aa: CASSEGGEADTQYF
d_gene: -; j_gene: TRBJ1-1; v_gene: TRBV4-3; abundance: -; CDR3nt: TGCGCCAGCAGTGCAACACAGAAGAACACTGAAGCTTTCTTT; CDR3aa: CASSATQKNTEAFF
d_gene: -; j_gene: TRBJ1-5; v_gene: TRBV19; abundance: -; CDR3nt: TGTGCCAGTAGTTGGACAGTTAGCAATCAGCCCCAGCATTTT; CDR3aa: CASSWTVSNQPQHF
d_gene: -; j_gene: TRBJ1-5; v_gene: TRBV5-6; abundance: -; CDR3nt: TGTGCCAGCAGCTTGAGGGCAGGGTTAGACAATCAGCCCCAGCATTTT; CDR3aa: CASSLRAGLDNQPQHF
d_gene: -; j_gene: TRBJ2-5; v_gene: TRBV6-5; abundance: -; CDR3nt: TGTGCCAGCAGACCGACTGCCCAAGGAGTCCAGTACTTC; CDR3aa: CASRPTAQGVQYF
d_gene: -; j_gene: TRBJ2-5; v_gene: TRBV5-1; abundance: once; CDR3nt: TGCGCCAGCAGCTTGGAGGCAGTAGGAGACCAAGAGACCCAGTACTTC; CDR3aa: CASSLEAVGDQETQYF
d_gene: TRBD2; j_gene: TRBJ2-1; v_gene: TRBV2; abundance: -; CDR3nt: TGTGCCAGCAGTCCGCGGACTAGCGTGATCTTC; CDR3aa: CASSPRTSVIF
d_gene: TRBD1; j_gene: TRBJ2-2; v_gene: TRBV6-5; abundance: once; CDR3nt: TGTGCCAGCGGCCGGGACAGGGCCCGGGAGCTGTTTTTT; CDR3aa: CASGRDRARELFF
d_gene: -; j_gene: TRBJ2-1; v_gene: TRBV29-1; abundance: -; CDR3nt: TGCAGCGTTCGAAGTTATTACTACAATGAGCAGTTCTTC; CDR3aa: CSVRSYYYNEQFF
d_gene: TRBD1; j_gene: TRBJ2-7; v_gene: TRBV2; abundance: few; CDR3nt: TGTGCCAGCATGGACAGGGACCACTCCTACGAGCAGTACTTC; CDR3aa: CASMDRDHSYEQYF
d_gene: -; j_gene: TRBJ1-6; v_gene: TRBV6-5; abundance: -; CDR3nt: TGTGCCAGCAGTTACGGGGAACTCGGGGGGGGTTCACCCCTCCACTTT; CDR3aa: CASSYGELGGGSPLHF
d_gene: TRBD1; j_gene: TRBJ1-3; v_gene: TRBV6-6; abundance: -; CDR3nt: TGTGCCAGCCACGGGACAGGTGGAAACACCATATATTTT; CDR3aa: CASHGTGGNTIYF
d_gene: -; j_gene: TRBJ2-3; v_gene: TRBV11-2; abundance: -; CDR3nt: TGTGCCAGCAGCTTTGACCCCCGTTTGACAGATACGCAGTATTTT; CDR3aa: CASSFDPRLTDTQYF
d_gene: -; j_gene: TRBJ2-2; v_gene: TRBV5-6; abundance: -; CDR3nt: TGTGCCAGCAGCGTACGTCCTAGCGGGGAGCTGTTTTTT; CDR3aa: CASSVRPSGELFF
d_gene: TRBD2; j_gene: TRBJ2-3; v_gene: TRBV5-1; abundance: -; CDR3nt: TGCGCCAGCAGCCTACAAGGACTAGCGGGGGGAAACACAGATACGCAGTATTTT; CDR3aa: CASSLQGLAGGNTDTQYF
d_gene: -; j_gene: TRBJ2-1; v_gene: TRBV29-1; abundance: -; CDR3nt: TGCAGCGTTGAAGATCGGGCGGCTAGCTCCTACAATGAGCAGTTCTTC; CDR3aa: CSVEDRAASSYNEQFF